A selection of T cell receptor beta chains follows, all from one sample in a study of T cell responses to AZD1222 COVID-19 vaccine. The protocol was immunoSEQ multiplex PCR, while the TCRdb copy is restricted to in-frame clones and leaves out a portion. The sample records about 160,000 clones, approximately 90% being singletons. The material sequenced was peripheral blood, taken 28 days after the second AZD1222 dose. These receptors were obtained from an adult who received the AZD1222 COVID-19 vaccine. Both conserved end residues are part of each CDR3. D genes are given only for firm matches. Clone size, where shown, is once, few, many, or a class for clones that have expanded.

cdr3_aa: CASSLGEGWAEAFF; cdr3_nt: TGTGCCAGCAGCTTGGGTGAGGGGTGGGCAGAAGCTTTCTTT; v_call: TRBV5-5; clone_size: NA; j_call: TRBJ1-1; d_call: NA
cdr3_aa: CASSRGVYPGRNYGYTF; cdr3_nt: TGTGCCAGCAGCCGAGGTGTATATCCGGGACGGAACTATGGCTACACCTTC; v_call: TRBV6-6; clone_size: NA; j_call: TRBJ1-2; d_call: NA
cdr3_aa: CASSLTVGTGGEQFF; cdr3_nt: TGCGCCAGCAGCTTGACGGTCGGGACAGGGGGTGAGCAGTTCTTC; v_call: TRBV5-1; clone_size: once; j_call: TRBJ2-1; d_call: TRBD1
cdr3_aa: CASSWITTSGHNEQFF; cdr3_nt: TGTGCCAGCAGTTGGATTACGACTAGCGGCCACAATGAGCAGTTCTTC; v_call: TRBV6-5; clone_size: NA; j_call: TRBJ2-1; d_call: TRBD2
cdr3_aa: CASSLAHSGFPGELFF; cdr3_nt: TGTGCCAGCAGCTTAGCGCACTCGGGGTTCCCCGGGGAGCTGTTTTTT; v_call: TRBV7-2; clone_size: NA; j_call: TRBJ2-2; d_call: NA
cdr3_aa: CASSIGLAGANVLTF; cdr3_nt: TGTGCCAGTAGTATCGGGCTGGCTGGGGCCAACGTCCTGACTTTC; v_call: TRBV19; clone_size: NA; j_call: TRBJ2-6; d_call: NA
cdr3_aa: CASSSTGAFTF; cdr3_nt: TGTGCCAGCAGCTCCACCGGGGCCTTCACCTTC; v_call: TRBV7-9; clone_size: NA; j_call: TRBJ1-2; d_call: NA
cdr3_aa: CASSQERGPYGYTF; cdr3_nt: TGCGCCAGCAGCCAAGAGAGGGGGCCCTATGGCTACACCTTC; v_call: TRBV4-3; clone_size: NA; j_call: TRBJ1-2; d_call: TRBD1
cdr3_aa: CASSKKQGKVRSYEQYF; cdr3_nt: TGTGCCAGCAGTAAGAAACAGGGGAAGGTCCGATCCTACGAGCAGTACTTC; v_call: TRBV27; clone_size: NA; j_call: TRBJ2-7; d_call: TRBD1
cdr3_aa: CASSPRQGSSYEQYF; cdr3_nt: TGTGCCAGCAGTCCTAGACAGGGGAGCTCCTACGAGCAGTACTTC; v_call: TRBV27; clone_size: NA; j_call: TRBJ2-7; d_call: TRBD1
cdr3_aa: CASSPSRADYGYTF; cdr3_nt: TGTGCCAGCTCCCCAAGCCGGGCGGACTATGGCTACACCTTC; v_call: TRBV18; clone_size: NA; j_call: TRBJ1-2; d_call: NA
cdr3_aa: CASSQLLGGTSSRNTEAFF; cdr3_nt: TGTGCCAGCAGCCAACTGCTAGGGGGTACCTCCTCTAGGAACACTGAAGCTTTCTTT; v_call: TRBV14; clone_size: NA; j_call: TRBJ1-1; d_call: NA
cdr3_aa: CAFSPSGSYGYTF; cdr3_nt: TGTGCCTTCTCACCATCGGGGAGCTATGGCTACACCTTC; v_call: TRBV30; clone_size: NA; j_call: TRBJ1-2; d_call: NA
cdr3_aa: CASSDSPPGLGNNEQFF; cdr3_nt: TGTGCCAGCAGTGACTCCCCTCCGGGACTGGGAAACAATGAGCAGTTCTTC; v_call: TRBV6-4; clone_size: NA; j_call: TRBJ2-1; d_call: NA
cdr3_aa: CASSLDMEVAGNTIYF; cdr3_nt: TGTGCCAGCAGCTTAGATATGGAGGTCGCTGGAAACACCATATATTTT; v_call: TRBV11-2; clone_size: NA; j_call: TRBJ1-3; d_call: NA
cdr3_aa: CASSDVESSYNSPLHF; cdr3_nt: TGTGCCAGCAGTGACGTGGAGAGCTCCTATAATTCACCCCTCCACTTT; v_call: TRBV25-1; clone_size: NA; j_call: TRBJ1-6; d_call: NA
cdr3_aa: CASSLNGRGAEAFF; cdr3_nt: TGTGCCAGCAGCCTAAATGGCAGAGGCGCTGAAGCTTTCTTT; v_call: TRBV6-5; clone_size: NA; j_call: TRBJ1-1; d_call: NA
cdr3_aa: CASSQAIIAGTEAFF; cdr3_nt: TGTGCCAGCAGCCAAGCGATTATAGCGGGCACTGAAGCTTTCTTT; v_call: TRBV14; clone_size: NA; j_call: TRBJ1-1; d_call: NA
cdr3_aa: CASSVGSGNYEQYF; cdr3_nt: TGTGCCAGCAGCGTAGGTTCAGGGAACTACGAGCAGTACTTC; v_call: TRBV9; clone_size: NA; j_call: TRBJ2-7; d_call: NA
cdr3_aa: CSASMRGLNIQYF; cdr3_nt: TGCAGCGCTAGCATGCGGGGGCTCAACATTCAGTACTTC; v_call: TRBV29-1; clone_size: once; j_call: TRBJ2-4; d_call: NA
cdr3_aa: CASKILAGPGELFF; cdr3_nt: TGTGCCAGCAAGATCCTAGCGGGTCCCGGGGAGCTGTTTTTT; v_call: TRBV2; clone_size: once; j_call: TRBJ2-2; d_call: TRBD2
cdr3_aa: CASSFSGTGGGELFF; cdr3_nt: TGCGCCAGCAGCTTCTCCGGGACAGGGGGCGGGGAGCTGTTTTTT; v_call: TRBV5-1; clone_size: NA; j_call: TRBJ2-2; d_call: TRBD1
cdr3_aa: CASSLYLGAGVGEAFF; cdr3_nt: TGTGCCAGCAGCTTATATTTAGGGGCAGGGGTGGGTGAAGCTTTCTTT; v_call: TRBV11-2; clone_size: NA; j_call: TRBJ1-1; d_call: NA
cdr3_aa: CASSQGIIQGDEQFF; cdr3_nt: TGTGCCAGCAGCCAAGGAATCATTCAAGGCGATGAGCAGTTCTTC; v_call: TRBV14; clone_size: NA; j_call: TRBJ2-1; d_call: NA
cdr3_aa: CASSRGPAEAFF; cdr3_nt: TGTGCCAGCAGCCGGGGTCCGGCTGAAGCTTTCTTT; v_call: TRBV3-1/TRBV3-2; clone_size: NA; j_call: TRBJ1-1; d_call: NA
cdr3_aa: CASSLSHKETQYF; cdr3_nt: TGTGCCAGCAGTTTATCCCACAAAGAGACCCAGTACTTC; v_call: TRBV12-3/TRBV12-4; clone_size: NA; j_call: TRBJ2-5; d_call: NA
cdr3_aa: CASSNPQTGGQALLSTLYGYTF; cdr3_nt: TGCGCCAGCAGCAATCCCCAAACGGGGGGACAGGCTCTTCTCTCCACTCTCTATGGCTACACCTTC; v_call: TRBV4-1; clone_size: NA; j_call: TRBJ1-2; d_call: TRBD1
cdr3_aa: CASSLQGLGEKLFF; cdr3_nt: TGTGCCAGCAGCCTACAGGGATTGGGTGAAAAACTGTTTTTT; v_call: TRBV7-9; clone_size: NA; j_call: TRBJ1-4; d_call: NA
cdr3_aa: CASSPPGQGYNSPLHF; cdr3_nt: TGTGCCAGCAGCCCCCCTGGGCAGGGATATAATTCACCCCTCCACTTT; v_call: TRBV7-2; clone_size: NA; j_call: TRBJ1-6; d_call: NA